Listed below are T cell receptor beta chains from one sample, sequenced in a study of cytomegalovirus exposure and HLA in healthy donors. The assay was immunoSEQ multiplex PCR, and TCRdb's table has in-frame clones only and misses some. This table holds 150,000 to 200,000 clones, roughly four fifths found once. The sequenced sample was PBMCs. The receptors stem from a man aged 18 to 29 in good health and CMV-seronegative. CDR3s include the opening cysteine and the closing phenylalanine or tryptophan.

TRBJ1-1,16,TRBV7-9,CASSLGGPGAGAEAFF
TRBJ1-1,16,TRBV9,CASSPRQGPSDTEAFF
TRBJ2-7,14,TRBV28,CASRRVVSGNEQYF
TRBJ2-7,14,TRBV5-1,CASSLGPISYEQYF
TRBJ2-5,12,TRBV11-1,CASSRLEETQYF
TRBJ2-7,14,TRBV28,CASSLYGTKDEQYF
TRBJ2-7,12,TRBV6-6,CASSSEIYEQYF
TRBJ2-7,15,TRBV6-6,CASRAGRQGYDEQYF
TRBJ1-2,14,TRBV28,CASSLTRNLYGYTF
TRBJ2-1,15,TRBV29-1,CSVPGTVSSYNEQFF
TRBJ1-1,14,TRBV6-6,CASSYGGANTEAFF
TRBJ2-7,16,TRBV27,CASSLSFGDRDYEQYF
TRBJ2-7,17,TRBV28,CATNFGTGEFRFYEQYF
TRBJ2-5,14,TRBV6-5,CASSYRDRQETQYF
TRBJ2-7,16,TRBV7-9,CASSWWTVRASYEQYF
TRBJ1-4,16,TRBV11-2,CASSFRRAATNEKLFF
TRBJ2-7,15,TRBV27,CASSYVSGSLGEQYF
TRBJ1-5,14,TRBV5-1,CASSLEGQGDAKHF
TRBJ2-3,15,TRBV7-2,CASSSSGGRTDTQYF
TRBJ2-1,15,TRBV6-1,CASSLVLAGVNEQFF
TRBJ2-7,15,TRBV6-5,CASSYLGLAGDEQYF
TRBJ1-1,16,TRBV10-3,CAISGSPRRGHTEAFF
TRBJ2-3,19,TRBV19,CASSLLPGTSGITVGTQYF
TRBJ2-2,16,TRBV5-4,CASSPTWDRGAGELFF
TRBJ1-2,13,TRBV28,CASSWRQGGGYTF
TRBJ2-3,15,TRBV4-1,CASSHGQGNTDTQYF
TRBJ2-7,14,TRBV9,CASSVAGGPYEQYF
TRBJ1-5,15,TRBV7-8,CASSLGRRGNQPQHF
TRBJ2-3,16,TRBV7-9,CASSLGKGAGADTQYF
TRBJ1-2,14,TRBV4-1,CASSYSGLSDGYTF
TRBJ2-3,14,TRBV27,CASSLGVGSDTQYF
TRBJ2-7,17,TRBV4-1,CASSLGARTGYSYEQYF
TRBJ2-1,16,TRBV7-9,CASSPPIGRGRNEQFF
TRBJ2-5,14,TRBV30,CAWGEGGIQETQYF
TRBJ2-5,14,TRBV5-1,CASSLVGGAETQYF
TRBJ1-5,14,TRBV15,CATSIRTGDQPQHF
TRBJ2-5,15,TRBV5-1,CASSFSSDPRETQYF
TRBJ2-7,15,TRBV7-7,CASSLASGPSYEQYF
TRBJ1-2,13,TRBV30,CAWSTGTRVRYTF
TRBJ1-3,17,TRBV25-1,CASSRYGTGYSGNTIYF
TRBJ2-1,17,TRBV27,CASSLIMDRGSKNEQFF
TRBJ2-3,13,TRBV29-1,CSVSPARTDTQYF
TRBJ2-3,14,TRBV11-1,CASSLAGGTDTQYF
TRBJ1-2,14,TRBV28,CASSLRGTGVGYTF
TRBJ1-1,14,TRBV9,CASSVGGSNTEAFF
TRBJ2-7,14,TRBV18,CASSPGQGRDEQYF
TRBJ1-2,14,TRBV21-1,CASSIRTGRYGYTF
TRBJ1-5,15,TRBV9,CASSVGQYSNQPQHF
.,15,TRBV10-3,CALPRQESDIYEQYF
TRBJ1-5,17,TRBV7-8,CASSYGTAEIANQPQHF
TRBJ1-4,15,TRBV18,CASSANRGALYGLFF
TRBJ2-5,13,TRBV2,CASSVNRQETQYF
TRBJ2-7,13,TRBV13,CASSLGDSYEQYF